This T cell receptor (beta chain) is drawn from a study of prognosis after radiotherapy for stage I lung cancer. Study in general: April 2018 to early 2019 saw enrollment of stage I non-small cell lung cancer patients.

TCR beta CDR3 was amplified from genomic DNA by two-round multiplex PCR. Round one of PCR was performed, and it used primers specific to each TRBV and TRBJ gene. TCRdb passed the multiplex PCR reads through MiXCR, listing each CDR3 protein once. Among about 15,000 distinct CDR3 sequences, about 37% were seen once, and the ten largest hold around two fifths. Germline CDR1 reads SGDLS; CDR2 reads YYNGEE. The CDR3 is 13 residues long. Between the trimmed V and J ends, which lost 0 bases and 7 bases, there was a span of 10 bases. This clonotype was observed many times. V is TRBV9 and J is TRBJ1-2; D not resolved. This clonotype was obtained from a donor of 50 years or more with non-small cell lung cancer. Sequencing was performed on PBMCs, taken before or after stereotactic body radiation therapy (not recorded which). The CDR3 protein is CASSVGQLGGYTF. The CDR3, as DNA: TGTGCCAGCAGCGTAGGTCAGTTAGGTGGCTACACCTTC. Full variable domain (rest looked up from reference TRBV9 and TRBJ1-2): DSGVTQTPKHLITATGQRVTLRCSPRSGDLSVYWYQQSLDQGLQFLIQYYNGEERAKGNILERFSAQQFPDLHSELNLSSLELGDSALYFCASSVGQLGGYTFGSGTRLTVV.